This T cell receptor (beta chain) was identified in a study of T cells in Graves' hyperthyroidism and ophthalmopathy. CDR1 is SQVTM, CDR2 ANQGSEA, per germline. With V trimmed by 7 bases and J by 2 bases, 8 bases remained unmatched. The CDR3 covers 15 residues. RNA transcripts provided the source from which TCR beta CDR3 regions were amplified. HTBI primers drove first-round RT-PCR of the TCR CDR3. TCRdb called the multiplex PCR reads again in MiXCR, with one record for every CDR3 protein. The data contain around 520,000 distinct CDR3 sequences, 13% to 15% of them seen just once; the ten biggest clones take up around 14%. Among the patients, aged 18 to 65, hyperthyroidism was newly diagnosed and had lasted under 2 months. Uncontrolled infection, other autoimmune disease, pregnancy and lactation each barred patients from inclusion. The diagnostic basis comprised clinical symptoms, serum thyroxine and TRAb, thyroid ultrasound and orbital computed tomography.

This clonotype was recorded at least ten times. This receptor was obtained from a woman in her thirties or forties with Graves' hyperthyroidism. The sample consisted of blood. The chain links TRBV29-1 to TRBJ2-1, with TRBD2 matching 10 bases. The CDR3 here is CSAPIAGGTYNEQFF. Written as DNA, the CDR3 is TGCAGCGCCCCGATAGCGGGAGGTACCTACAATGAGCAGTTCTTC.